This T cell receptor beta chain was identified during a study of T cell repertoires in cytomegalovirus infection (dated by TCRdb to between 2018 and 2020). Broadly, across the study: The peptide stimulations were aimed at well-studied HLA-B-restricted epitopes as well as recently identified HLA-C-restricted CMV epitopes, whose presentation resists viral immunomodulation. The HLA type of each donor mattered for the analysis, because public TCR beta signatures pointed to carriage of CMV infection along with the matching HLA type.

This clonotype occurred many times. Its antigen is currently not known. No much larger clone is present one base from it, and per-base qualities are unavailable. What the research found in general, with its limitations: In both this cohort and an independent approximately 370-donor cohort, the cumulative frequency of public TCR beta family members distinguished carriers of CMV infection plus the relevant HLA type. The ex vivo response was dominated by HLA-C-restricted CMV-specific TCR beta clonotypes, and the single most frequent clonotype in two of eight donors was supplied by these HLA-C-restricted clonotypes.

The sample's treatment or condition label, in plain terms: in vitro stimulation with specific CMV peptide epitopes to enrich CMV-specific T cells. The CDR3 goes from the cysteine to the phenylalanine over 16 residues. The kept DNA is CDR3 alone, 48 bases in frame from the first base. Ends trimmed: V by 5 bases, J by 0 bases; bases unmatched to a gene: 6. As encoded in the germline V gene (reference sequence), CDR1 is LNHDA while CDR2 is SQIVND. The instrument given in TCRdb is Illumina HiSeq 1500. TCRdb ran its own pipeline on the public reads, namely fastp trimming at Q25 and MiXCR clone calling, and kept in-frame beta chains. All rows with the same CDR3 protein become a single entry with the most common DNA and genes. This sample comprises 140,000 to 150,000 distinct CDR3 sequences, over 25% of them detected only once. 45% to 60% of the sample comes from the top ten.

This receptor was taken from a human donor in good health (CMV status not recorded). Some clones in this sample may be carry-over from other donors' samples. The sequence links TRBV19 to TRBJ1-3; the central 8 bases match TRBD1. The starting material was CD8+ T cells from cultured PBMCs, obtained from culture after CMV antigen stimulation. The CDR3 corresponds to CASSPGTGGSGNTIYF. The nucleotide sequence reads TGTGCCAGTAGTCCTGGGACAGGCGGCTCTGGAAACACCATATATTTT. Full variable domain (CDR3 extended with the reference TRBV19 and TRBJ1-3 proteins): DGGITQSPKYLFRKEGQNVTLSCEQNLNHDAMYWYRQDPGQGLRLIYYSQIVNDFQKGDIAEGYSVSREKKESFPLTVTSAQKNPTAFYLCASSPGTGGSGNTIYFGEGSWLTVV.